This T cell receptor (beta chain) emerged from a study of CD8 T cells in ankylosing spondylitis. This CDR3 is built from 16 residues. Trimming took 2 bases from V and 0 from J, leaving 12 bases between them. Study observations and caveats: For ankylosing spondylitis blood, a TCR beta motif of seven to nine highly homologous variants appeared characteristic. According to the report, clones linked to the disease were significantly enriched in matched synovial fluid samples taken from ankylosing spondylitis patients.

About this clonotype: The antigen is not known.

A quantitative 5'-RACE method, one with molecular barcodes, was used to make TCR beta libraries. One entry per CDR3 protein, called by TCRdb with MiXCR from the 5' RACE reads. This sample carries under 300,000 distinct CDR3 sequences, roughly a tenth of them seen once, and the ten largest clones take less than 7%. The sample consisted of blood, either unsorted or a sorted T cell fraction (not recorded which). This sequence was found in a male donor with ankylosing spondylitis or in good health (not recorded which). The gene calls are TRBV12-3 or TRBV12-4 and TRBJ2-3; the D call may be TRBD1 or TRBD2 (5 bases each). The CDR3 spells CASSLRGRGSTDTQYF. The CDR3 DNA reads TGTGCCAGCAGTTTACGGGGACGAGGCAGCACAGATACGCAGTATTTT.